This T cell receptor beta chain was found in a study of blood T cell repertoires in COVID-19. Generated by immunoSEQ multiplex PCR, the TCRdb table keeps only in-frame clones and is missing some. Found here are 300,000 or so clones, about nine tenths of them singletons; the top ten hold less than 11%. The CDR3 is 16 amino acids. Trimming pared 0 bases from V and 6 bases from J, leaving 17 bases between. In germline, CDR1 is MNHEY, CDR2 SVGAGI. The chain combines TRBV6-5 with TRBJ1-2, with D uncertain. This TCR was recovered from a woman aged 18-29 years who had recovered from COVID-19. Sequencing was performed on PBMCs or T cells enriched from blood (not recorded which). The DNA of the CDR3 is TGTGCCAGCAGTTACTCCTTTCGAAAGGGAGCGGATGGCTACACCTTC. Residues: CASSYSFRKGADGYTF.